This paragraph reports one TCR beta chain. The data were obtained in a study of cytomegalovirus exposure and HLA in healthy donors. The germline V gene encodes CDR1 SEHNR and CDR2 FQNEAQ (reference sequence). The CDR3 covers 15 residues. The V gene lost 5 bases and the J gene lost 1 base, with 14 bases spanning the gap. Researchers ran the PCR with 60 Vbeta and 13 Jbeta primers. Libraries were prepared by immunoSEQ multiplex PCR; TCRdb keeps only in-frame clonotypes and omits some of them. The sample holds approximately 110,000 clones. The sequence came from a man aged 50 to 59 in good health and CMV-seronegative. J is TRBJ1-1 and V is TRBV7-9; no firm D call. What was sequenced was PBMCs. The CDR3 spells CASSRETSSNTEAFF. The CDR3 DNA reads TGTGCCAGCAGCCGCGAGACATCCTCGAACACTGAAGCTTTCTTT. Looking up the rest from reference TRBV7-9 and TRBJ1-1 gives the full variable domain: DTGVSQNPRHKITKRGQNVTFRCDPISEHNRLYWYRQTLGQGPEFLTYFQNEAQLEKSRLLSDRFSAERPKGSFSTLEIQRTEQGDSAMYLCASSRETSSNTEAFFGQGTRLTVV.